This T cell receptor beta chain was documented in a study of shared clonotypes between healthy human individuals. Study-wide points: The represented genetic and exposure-history diversity was limited by the small number of donors. What rarefaction showed was incomplete sorted-subset sequencing despite large depth. A reduction in generation probabilities was seen for non-shared clonotypes relative to those shared by all four donors.

A remark on this clone: The antigen is not known.

The assay used deep level. Clones were sequenced by immunoSEQ multiplex PCR, and TCRdb holds only the in-frame ones, with some missing. The sample lists over 95,000 clones, about 71% occurring once. Deletions cut 5 bases from V and 1 base from J, with 5 bases between. Germline loops: CDR1 SGHVS, CDR2 FQNEAQ. The CDR3 contains 12 residues. The sequence came from a woman in her twenties or thirties in good health. J is TRBJ1-1 and V is TRBV7-8; D is undetermined. The source material was memory CD8+ T cells sorted from blood. Specified subset: CD45RO+ cells pooled with CCR7-negative TemRA cells. CDR3 residues: CASSPTNTEAFF. The CDR3 DNA is TGTGCCAGCAGCCCCACGAACACTGAAGCTTTCTTT.